These 5 T cell receptor beta chains were sequenced from one sample in a study of blood T cell repertoires in COVID-19. TCRdb's copy holds only in-frame clones and misses some; the assay was immunoSEQ multiplex PCR. There are under 550,000 clones in the sample; 70% to 90% occur only once, and roughly 0.87% lies in the top ten. Sample: peripheral blood. These receptors originate from a young man with COVID-19, enrolled during active disease.

The chain carries TRBV5-8 and TRBJ1-2; possibly TRBD1 for D (5 bases). V dropped 4 bases and J dropped 3 bases, with 16 bases sitting between them. Germline CDR1 and CDR2: SGHTS and YDEGEE. This CDR3 has 15 residues. DNA of the CDR3: TGTGCCAGCAGCACCGAGACAGAACCAGACTATGGCTACACCTTC. Encoded protein: CASSTETEPDYGYTF. Drawing the rest from reference TRBV5-8 and TRBJ1-2, the complete variable domain is EAGVTQSPTHLIKTRGQQATLRCSPISGHTSVYWYQQALGLGLQFLLWYDEGEERNRGNFPPRFSGRQFPNYSSELNVNALELEDSALYLCASSTETEPDYGYTFGSGTRLTVV.

The chain uses TRBV6-5 and TRBJ2-2; D gene uncertain. Looked up from germline, CDR1 is MNHEY and CDR2 is SVGAGI. The CDR3 has 14 amino acids. Trimming removed 11 bases at V and 3 bases at J, with 16 bases between. CDR3 amino acids: CAESSDIYTGELFF. The CDR3 nucleotides are TGTGCCGAAAGTAGTGACATCTACACCGGGGAGCTGTTTTTT.

This clone was detected only once. The chain recombines TRBV7-2 with TRBJ2-7; TRBD2 matches 12 bases. The CDR3 totals 14 residues. Trimming removed 5 bases from V and 4 bases from J; junction bases left unmatched: 3. Germline V gene sequence: CDR1 SGHTA, CDR2 FQGNSA. In DNA, the CDR3 is TGTGCCAGCAGCATCGGACTAGCGGGATACGAGCAGTACTTC. It is translated as CASSIGLAGYEQYF.

This clone was found once. This chain links TRBV5-6 with TRBJ1-4; D not resolved. CDR1 SGHDT and CDR2 YYEEEE come from the germline V gene. This CDR3 contains 13 residues. Trimming pared 1 base from V and 8 bases from J, leaving 9 bases between. The CDR3 here is CASSLWANEKLFF. The CDR3 DNA reads as TGTGCCAGCAGCTTGTGGGCGAACGAAAAACTGTTTTTT.

The rearrangement uses TRBV4-1 and TRBJ2-3, with 12 bases identical to TRBD2. V was clipped by 1 base and J by 4 bases; unmatched bases: 6. Germline-derived CDR1 and CDR2 are MGHRA and YSYEKL. CDR3 size: 17 residues. The CDR3 DNA reads TGCGCCAGCAGCCAAGTGGCTAGCGGGAGGGATTCAGATACGCAGTATTTT. The encoded protein is CASSQVASGRDSDTQYF.